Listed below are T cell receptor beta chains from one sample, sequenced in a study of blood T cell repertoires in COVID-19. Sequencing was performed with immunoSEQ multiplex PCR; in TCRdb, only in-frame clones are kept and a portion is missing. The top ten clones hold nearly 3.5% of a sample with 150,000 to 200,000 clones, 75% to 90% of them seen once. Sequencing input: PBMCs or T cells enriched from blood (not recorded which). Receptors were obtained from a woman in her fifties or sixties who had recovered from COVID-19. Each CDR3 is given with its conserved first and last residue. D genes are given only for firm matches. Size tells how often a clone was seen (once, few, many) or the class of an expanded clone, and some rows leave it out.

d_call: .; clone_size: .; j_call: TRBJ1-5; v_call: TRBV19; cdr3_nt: TGTGCCAGTAGCCGCTCGAGCGAGGTTAATAGCAATCAGCCCCAGCATTTT; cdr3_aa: CASSRSSEVNSNQPQHF
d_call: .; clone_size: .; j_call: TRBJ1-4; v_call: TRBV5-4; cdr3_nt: TGTGCCAGCAGCTTGGATCGGGGGAGTGAAAAACTGTTTTTT; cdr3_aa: CASSLDRGSEKLFF
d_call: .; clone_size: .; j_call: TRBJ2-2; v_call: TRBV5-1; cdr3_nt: TGCGCCAGCAGCAGAAGGGGTGACGGGGAGCTGTTTTTT; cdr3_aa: CASSRRGDGELFF
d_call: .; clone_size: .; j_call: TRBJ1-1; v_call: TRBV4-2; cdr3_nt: TGTGCCAGCTCCTCCTTTGGGCAGGGCCACATGAACACTGAAGCTTTCTTT; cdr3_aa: CASSSFGQGHMNTEAFF
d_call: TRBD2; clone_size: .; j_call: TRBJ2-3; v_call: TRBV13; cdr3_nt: TGTGCCAGCAGCCGCCTGCTAGCGGGGGGGCTTTCAGATACGCAGTATTTT; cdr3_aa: CASSRLLAGGLSDTQYF
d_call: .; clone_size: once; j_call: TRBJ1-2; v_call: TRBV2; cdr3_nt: TGTGCCAGCACCCAGGGAACGAGTGGCTACACCTTC; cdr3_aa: CASTQGTSGYTF
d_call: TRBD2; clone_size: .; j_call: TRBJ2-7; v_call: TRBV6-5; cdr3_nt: TGTGCCAGCAGTTACAAGGTAGCGGGAGTCTACGAGCAGTACTTC; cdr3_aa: CASSYKVAGVYEQYF
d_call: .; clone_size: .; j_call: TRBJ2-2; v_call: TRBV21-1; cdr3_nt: TGTGCCAGCAGCAGACGACAGGGGGCTAACACCGGGGAGCTGTTTTTT; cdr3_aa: CASSRRQGANTGELFF
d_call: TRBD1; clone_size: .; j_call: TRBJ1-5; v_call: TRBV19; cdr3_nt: TGTGCCAGTAGGAAAGGACAGGGGGGCAATCAGCCCCAGCATTTT; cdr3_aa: CASRKGQGGNQPQHF
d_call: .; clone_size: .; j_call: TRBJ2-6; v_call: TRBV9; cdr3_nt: TGTGCCAGCAGCCCAAATCCCGGGGCCAACGTCCTGACTTTC; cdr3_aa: CASSPNPGANVLTF
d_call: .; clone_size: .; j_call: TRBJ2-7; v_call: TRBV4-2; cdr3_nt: TGTGCCAGCAGCCAAGGAGAGGCTAGCAACGAGCAGTACTTC; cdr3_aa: CASSQGEASNEQYF
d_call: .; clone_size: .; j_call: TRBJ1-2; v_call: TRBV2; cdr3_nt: TGTGCCAGCAGTGAAGGACTGAGACCGGGCTATGGCTACACCTTC; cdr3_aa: CASSEGLRPGYGYTF
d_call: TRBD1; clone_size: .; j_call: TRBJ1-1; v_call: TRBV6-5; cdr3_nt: TGTGCCAGCAGACACAGGGGGGCCACTGAAGCTTTCTTT; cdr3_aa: CASRHRGATEAFF
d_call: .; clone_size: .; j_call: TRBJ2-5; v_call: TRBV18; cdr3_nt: TGTGCCAGCTCACCACCCCAGGACCAAGAGACCCAGTACTTC; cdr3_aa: CASSPPQDQETQYF
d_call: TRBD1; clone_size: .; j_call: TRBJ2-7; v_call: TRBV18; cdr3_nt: TGTGCCAGCTCACCGGGACAGGGGGCCTACGAGCAGTACTTC; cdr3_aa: CASSPGQGAYEQYF
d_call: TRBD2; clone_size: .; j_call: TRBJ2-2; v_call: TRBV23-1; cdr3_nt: TGCGCCAGCAGTCGCAGCGGGGGGGCATCCGAGGCCGGGGAGCTGTTTTTT; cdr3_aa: CASSRSGGASEAGELFF
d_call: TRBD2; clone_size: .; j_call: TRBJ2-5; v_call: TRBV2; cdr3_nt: TGTGCCAGCAGAGGGGAGACTAGCGGGGGGCCCCGTGAGACCCAGTACTTC; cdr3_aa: CASRGETSGGPRETQYF
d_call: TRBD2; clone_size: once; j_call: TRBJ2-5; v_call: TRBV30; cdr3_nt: TGTGCCTGGAGTGTACTAGCGGGGGAGACCCAGTACTTC; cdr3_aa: CAWSVLAGETQYF
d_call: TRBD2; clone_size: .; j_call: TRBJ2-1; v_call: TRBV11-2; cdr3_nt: TGTGCCAGCAGCCTAGCGGGGGGAACCTACAATGAGCAGTTCTTC; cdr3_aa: CASSLAGGTYNEQFF
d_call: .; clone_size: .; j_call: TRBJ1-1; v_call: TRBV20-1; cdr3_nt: TGCAGTGCCGGAATCGAGGCTGAAGCTTTCTTT; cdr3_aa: CSAGIEAEAFF
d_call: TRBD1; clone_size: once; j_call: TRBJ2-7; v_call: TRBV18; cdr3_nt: TGTGCCAGCTCACCGGGACAGAACTACGAGCAGTACTTC; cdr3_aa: CASSPGQNYEQYF
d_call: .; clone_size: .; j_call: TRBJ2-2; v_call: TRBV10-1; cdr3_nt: TGCGCCAGCAGTGAGTCGCTACAGACGAACACCGGGGAGCTGTTTTTT; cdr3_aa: CASSESLQTNTGELFF
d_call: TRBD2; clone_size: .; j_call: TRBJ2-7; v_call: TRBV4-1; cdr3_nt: TGCGCCAGCAGCCAAGTTAGCGGGGTTTCCTACGAGCAGTACTTC; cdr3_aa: CASSQVSGVSYEQYF
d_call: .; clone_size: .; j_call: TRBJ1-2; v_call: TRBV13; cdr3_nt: TGTGCCAGCAGCCAAGACAGGTCCTTTGGCTACACCTTC; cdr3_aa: CASSQDRSFGYTF
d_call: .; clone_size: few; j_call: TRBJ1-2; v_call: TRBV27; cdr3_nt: TGTGCCAGCAGTTCCCCAGGAAGGGGCTACACCTTC; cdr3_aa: CASSSPGRGYTF
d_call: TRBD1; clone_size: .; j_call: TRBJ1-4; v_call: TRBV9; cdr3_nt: TGTGCCAGCAGCCTTACCGGGACAGGGGCGACTAATGAAAAACTGTTTTTT; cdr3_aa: CASSLTGTGATNEKLFF
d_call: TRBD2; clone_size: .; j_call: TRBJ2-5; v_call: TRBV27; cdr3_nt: TGTGCCAGCAGTCAGCCCGGACTAGCGGGGGGCCAGCGGCAAGAGACCCAGTACTTC; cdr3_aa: CASSQPGLAGGQRQETQYF
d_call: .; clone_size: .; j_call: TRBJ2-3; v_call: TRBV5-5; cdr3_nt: TGTGCCAGCGGGGCAGGGGCCGGAGATACGCAGTATTTT; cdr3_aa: CASGAGAGDTQYF
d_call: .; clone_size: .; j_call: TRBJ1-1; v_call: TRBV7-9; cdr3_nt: TGTGCCAGCAGCTTACATCGAGCCGCACAGCTAAAAGCTTTCTTT; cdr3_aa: CASSLHRAAQLKAFF
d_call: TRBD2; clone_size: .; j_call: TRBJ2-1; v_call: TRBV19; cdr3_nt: TGTGCCAGTAGGCCCGGGGGGATTTACAATGAGCAGTTCTTC; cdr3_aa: CASRPGGIYNEQFF
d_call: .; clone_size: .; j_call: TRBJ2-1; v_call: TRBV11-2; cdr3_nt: TGTGCCACCACCCCCGGGGGCTCCTACAATGAGCAGTTCTTC; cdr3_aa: CATTPGGSYNEQFF
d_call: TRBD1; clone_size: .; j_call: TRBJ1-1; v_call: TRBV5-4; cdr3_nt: TGTGCCAGCAGCCAGGGACAGATGAACACTGAAGCTTTCTTT; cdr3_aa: CASSQGQMNTEAFF
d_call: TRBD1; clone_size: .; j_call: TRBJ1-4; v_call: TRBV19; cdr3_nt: TGTGCCAGTAGTACAAGACAGGGCACTAATGAAAAACTGTTTTTT; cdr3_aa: CASSTRQGTNEKLFF
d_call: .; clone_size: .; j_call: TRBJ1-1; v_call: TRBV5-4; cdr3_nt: TGTGCCAGCAGCTTGGCGGCCGGGGGGGGGACTGAAGCTTTCTTT; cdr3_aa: CASSLAAGGGTEAFF
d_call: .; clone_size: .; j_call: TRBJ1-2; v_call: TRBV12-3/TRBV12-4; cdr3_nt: TGTGCCAGCAGTCTTGGACAGAAACGTTACACCTTC; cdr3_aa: CASSLGQKRYTF
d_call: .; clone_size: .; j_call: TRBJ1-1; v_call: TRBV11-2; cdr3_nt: TGTGCCAGCAGCCCGATGACACCCAACACTGAAGCTTTCTTT; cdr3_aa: CASSPMTPNTEAFF
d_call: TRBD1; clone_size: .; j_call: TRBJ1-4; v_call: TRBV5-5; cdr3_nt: TGTGCCAGCAGCTTAGTTGGACAGGGGGCGGGAGGAAAACTGTTTTTT; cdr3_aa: CASSLVGQGAGGKLFF
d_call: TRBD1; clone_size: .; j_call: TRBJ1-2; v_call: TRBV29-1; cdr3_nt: TGCAGCGTCCCGGGACAGACCAACTATGGCTACACCTTC; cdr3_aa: CSVPGQTNYGYTF
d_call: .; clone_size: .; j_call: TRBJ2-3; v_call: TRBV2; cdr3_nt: TGTGCCAGCAGTGAAGAGGCAGGGATTAGGTCAGATACGCAGTATTTT; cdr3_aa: CASSEEAGIRSDTQYF
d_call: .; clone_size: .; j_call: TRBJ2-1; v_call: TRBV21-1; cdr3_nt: TGTGCCAGCAGCAAAGGGTACCCACTAGCGTTCAATGAGCAGTTCTTC; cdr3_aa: CASSKGYPLAFNEQFF
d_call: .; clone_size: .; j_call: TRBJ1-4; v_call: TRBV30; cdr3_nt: TGTGCCTGGAGCCCAACAACTAATGAAAAACTGTTTTTT; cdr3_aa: CAWSPTTNEKLFF
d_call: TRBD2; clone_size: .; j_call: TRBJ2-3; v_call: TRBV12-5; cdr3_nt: TGTGCTAGTGGTCCATCTAGCGGGGGCACAGATACGCAGTATTTT; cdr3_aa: CASGPSSGGTDTQYF
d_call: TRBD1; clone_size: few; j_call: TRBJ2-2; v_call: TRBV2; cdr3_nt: TGTGCCAGCACCCGGGCAGGGGGCATCACCGGGGAGCTGTTTTTT; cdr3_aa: CASTRAGGITGELFF
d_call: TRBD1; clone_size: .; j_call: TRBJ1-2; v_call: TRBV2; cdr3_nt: TGTGCCAGCACACAGGGGGCGAGTTATGGCTACACCTTC; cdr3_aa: CASTQGASYGYTF
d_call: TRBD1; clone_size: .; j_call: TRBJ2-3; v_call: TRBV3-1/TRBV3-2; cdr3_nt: TGTGCCAGCAGCTCGGACAGGGTTCGGCAGGCAGATACGCAGTATTTT; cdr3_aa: CASSSDRVRQADTQYF
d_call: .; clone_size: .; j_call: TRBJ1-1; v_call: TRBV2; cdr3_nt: TGTGCCAGCAGTGAAGCCGGGGTCACTGAAGCTTTCTTT; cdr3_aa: CASSEAGVTEAFF
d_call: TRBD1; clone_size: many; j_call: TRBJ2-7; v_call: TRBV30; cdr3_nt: TGTGCCTGGAGTGTACCGACAGGGAACTACGAGCAGTACTTC; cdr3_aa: CAWSVPTGNYEQYF
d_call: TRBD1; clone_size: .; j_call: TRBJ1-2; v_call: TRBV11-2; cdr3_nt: TGTGCCAGCAGCTTAGAATGGACAGGCAGTGGCTACACCTTC; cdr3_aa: CASSLEWTGSGYTF
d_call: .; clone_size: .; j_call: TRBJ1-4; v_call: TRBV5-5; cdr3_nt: TGTGCCAGCAGCAACCAGGGCGGGATTGGGGAAAAACTGTTTTTT; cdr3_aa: CASSNQGGIGEKLFF
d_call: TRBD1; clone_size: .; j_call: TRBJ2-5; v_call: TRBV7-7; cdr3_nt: TGTGCCAGCAGTAGGGGGACAGGGTTCGGAGAGACCCAGTACTTC; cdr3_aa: CASSRGTGFGETQYF
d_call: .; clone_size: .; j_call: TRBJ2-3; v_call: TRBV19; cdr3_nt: TGTGCCAGTAGTAACCCGACTAACAGAGATACGCAGTATTTT; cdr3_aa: CASSNPTNRDTQYF
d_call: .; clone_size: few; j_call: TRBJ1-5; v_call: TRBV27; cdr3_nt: TGTGCCAGCAGAAAGATTGGTGGGTCCCGGGATCAGCCCCAGCATTTT; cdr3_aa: CASRKIGGSRDQPQHF
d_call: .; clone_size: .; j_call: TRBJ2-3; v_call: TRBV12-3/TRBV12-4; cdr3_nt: TGTGCCAGCAGTTTAGGGCTCTTCAATACGCAGTATTTT; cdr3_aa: CASSLGLFNTQYF
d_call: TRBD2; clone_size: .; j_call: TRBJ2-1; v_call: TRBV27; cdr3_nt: TGTGCCAGCAGTGTGACTAGCGGGGGCACCTCCTACAATGAGCAGTTCTTC; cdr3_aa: CASSVTSGGTSYNEQFF
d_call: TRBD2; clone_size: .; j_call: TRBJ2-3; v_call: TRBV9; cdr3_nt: TGTGCCAGCAGCGCCCAGACTAGCGGGGGGGCTAGCACAGATACGCAGTATTTT; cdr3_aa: CASSAQTSGGASTDTQYF